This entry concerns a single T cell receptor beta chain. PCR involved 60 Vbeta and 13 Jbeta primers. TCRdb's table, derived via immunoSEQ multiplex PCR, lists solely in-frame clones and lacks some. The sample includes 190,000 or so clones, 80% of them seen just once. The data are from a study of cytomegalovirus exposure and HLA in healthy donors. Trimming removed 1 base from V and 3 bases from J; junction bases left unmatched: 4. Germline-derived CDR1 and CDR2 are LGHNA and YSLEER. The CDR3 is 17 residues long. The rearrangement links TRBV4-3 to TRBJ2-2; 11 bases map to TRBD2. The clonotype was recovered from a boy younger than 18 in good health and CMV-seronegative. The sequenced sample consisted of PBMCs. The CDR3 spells CASSQAGGLADTGELFF. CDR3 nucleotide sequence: TGCGCCAGCAGCCAAGCAGGGGGACTAGCGGACACCGGGGAGCTGTTTTTT.